This T cell receptor beta chain was identified in a study of T and B cells in COVID-19 patients. The wider study: Blood was sampled from COVID-19 patients who were either actively infected or recovered. Of approximately 20 active-infection patients, 15 to 19 carried comorbidities linked to unfavorable COVID-19 outcome. Broader study findings: Of approximately 2,400 TCR clusters found only in the recovered cohort, 31 had low generation probability. Blood from mildly ill patients while symptomatic, and early samples from severe cases, were scarce.

TRB rearrangements were amplified by multiplex PCR with BIOMED2 TRB-A/B primers. MiXCR, applied by TCRdb to the multiplex PCR reads, yields one record per CDR3 protein. The sample has 8,500 to 9,500 distinct CDR3 sequences, 37% seen once. From blood, about 250-550 ng of genomic DNA served as TRB template. A note on this clonotype: Antigen specificity is unknown.

The sequenced sample consisted of blood. The receptor's source is a human donor with active COVID-19.

This chain's CDR3 is CASSYSGGGRETQYF. In DNA, the CDR3 is TGTGCCAGCAGTTACTCCGGCGGGGGCCGGGAGACCCAGTACTTC. The rearrangement joins TRBV6-2 or TRBV6-3 to TRBJ2-5; D may be TRBD2 (7 bases). The germline V and J ends were trimmed by 0 bases and 5 bases, with 13 bases remaining between them. Germline V gene data show CDR1 as MNHEY and CDR2 as SVGEGT. The CDR3 extends over 15 amino acids.